A single sample gave rise to the 18 T cell receptor beta chains below, sequenced in a study of Tregs in tolerant kidney transplant recipients. Method: immunoSEQ multiplex PCR; TCRdb's copy keeps in-frame clones and lacks some. The table includes under 300,000 clones, 80% to 85% detected once. Sample: CD4+ T cells from blood. All receptors come from a human donor in good health.

This clone was counted a few times. This chain uses TRBV7-8 with TRBJ2-7; TRBD1 matches at 7 bases. The V gene end was trimmed by 2 bases and the J gene end by 2 bases; junction bases not matched to a gene: 6. The CDR3 is 15 residues long. Germline lookup yields CDR1 SGHVS and CDR2 FQNEAQ. This chain's CDR3 is CASSLRGQATYEQYF. The CDR3 DNA is TGTGCCAGCAGCTTAAGAGGACAGGCAACCTACGAGCAGTACTTC.

With respect to this clone: This sample also contains other DNA sequences that code for the same CDR3. The chain joins TRBV5-5 to TRBJ1-5; D is ambiguous. Trimming took 0 bases from V and 2 from J, leaving 6 bases between them. CDR3 length: 14 residues. Germline V CDR1 and CDR2: SGHKS, YYEKEE (reference sequence). CDR3 in amino acids: CASSLVGGNQPQHF. CDR3 sequence (DNA): TGTGCCAGCAGCTTGGTCGGGGGCAATCAGCCCCAGCATTTT.

Only a few counts were recorded for this clone. V gene TRBV5-4 combines with J gene TRBJ1-2; 7 bases are shared with TRBD1. J gave up 4 bases and V 0 bases, and 6 bases lay outside the gene matches. The CDR3 extends over 15 amino acids. CDR1 is SGHNT and CDR2 is YYREEE in the germline V gene (reference sequence). In DNA form, the CDR3 reads TGTGCCAGCAGCTTGGCCAAGGGGGCGAGCTATGGCTACACCTTC. Its translation: CASSLAKGASYGYTF. The full variable domain, its missing parts supplied by reference TRBV5-4 and TRBJ1-2, is ETGVTQSPTHLIKTRGQQVTLRCSSQSGHNTVSWYQQALGQGPQFIFQYYREEENGRGNFPPRFSGLQFPNYSSELNVNALELDDSALYLCASSLAKGASYGYTFGSGTRLTVV.

The CDR3 sequence: CASSLPLTGGTQYF. CDR3 nucleotide sequence: TGTGCCAGCAGCTTGCCACTAACTGGGGGGACCCAGTACTTC. J is TRBJ2-5 and V is TRBV5-4; D tentatively reads TRBD1 or TRBD2 (5 bases each). Germline loops: CDR1 SGHNT, CDR2 YYREEE (reference sequence). CDR3 length: 14 residues. V was clipped by 1 base and J by 7 bases, with 14 bases between them.

This sequence joins TRBV5-6 and TRBJ2-7, with 8 bases identical to TRBD1. Trimming took 2 bases from V and 4 from J; bases not matched to a gene: 11. There are 16 residues in the CDR3. The germline V gene has CDR1 SGHDT and CDR2 YYEEEE. CDR3 amino acids: CASSFIGAQGAYEQYF. The DNA for the CDR3 is TGTGCCAGCAGCTTTATCGGGGCCCAGGGGGCTTACGAGCAGTACTTC.

The V call is TRBV5-4, the J call TRBJ1-2; 7 bases map to TRBD1. The CDR3 contains 15 residues. V lost 1 base to trimming and J lost 1 base; unmatched junction nucleotides: 4. Germline loops: CDR1 SGHNT, CDR2 YYREEE (reference sequence). This CDR3 reads CASSLLGQSNYGYTF. CDR3 nucleotide sequence: TGTGCCAGCAGCTTGCTGGGACAGAGTAACTATGGCTACACCTTC.

Note on this clone: Different DNA sequences within this sample yield the same CDR3. The rearrangement links TRBV2 to TRBJ1-1; D is ambiguous. The V end lost 4 bases, the J end lost 0 bases, and 6 bases lay between the germline ends. From germline, CDR1 is SNHLY and CDR2 FYNNEI. CDR3 size: 13 residues. This CDR3 reads CASSGAMNTEAFF. The CDR3 nucleotides read TGTGCCAGCAGTGGAGCGATGAACACTGAAGCTTTCTTT.

The gene calls are TRBV2 and TRBJ2-7; 11 nucleotides align to TRBD1. In germline, CDR1 is SNHLY, CDR2 FYNNEI. CDR3 length: 15 amino acids. V shed 6 bases and J 3 bases; nucleotides not matched to a gene: 7. CDR3: CASSAGTGGYYEQYF. The CDR3 DNA follows: TGTGCCAGCAGCGCCGGGACAGGGGGTTACTACGAGCAGTACTTC. Together with reference TRBV2 and TRBJ2-7, the CDR3 gives the full variable domain: EPEVTQTPSHQVTQMGQEVILRCVPISNHLYFYWYRQILGQKVEFLVSFYNNEISEKSEIFDDQFSVERPDGSNFTLKIRSTKLEDSAMYFCASSAGTGGYYEQYFGPGTRLTVT.

This clone appeared a single time. This chain links TRBV19 with TRBJ2-1; D may be TRBD2 (6 bases). V dropped 10 bases and J dropped 0 bases, with 13 bases sitting between them. From germline, CDR1 is LNHDA and CDR2 SQIVND (reference sequence). The CDR3 extends over 14 amino acids. The CDR3 loop is CATNDGSSYNEQFF. CDR3 in DNA: TGTGCCACCAACGACGGGAGCTCCTACAATGAGCAGTTCTTC.

The rearrangement joins TRBV9 to TRBJ2-5, with D possibly matching TRBD2 (6 bases). The CDR3 is made up of 17 amino acids. Deletions cut 0 bases from V and 1 base from J, with 16 bases between. CDR1 is SGDLS, CDR2 YYNGEE, per germline. This chain's CDR3 is CASSVGVSGTPQETQYF. The CDR3 DNA follows: TGTGCCAGCAGCGTAGGGGTTAGCGGTACCCCCCAAGAGACCCAGTACTTC. Full variable domain (missing parts from reference TRBV9 and TRBJ2-5): DSGVTQTPKHLITATGQRVTLRCSPRSGDLSVYWYQQSLDQGLQFLIQYYNGEERAKGNILERFSAQQFPDLHSELNLSSLELGDSALYFCASSVGVSGTPQETQYFGPGTRLLVL.

The V gene is TRBV25-1, the J gene TRBJ2-7, with 7 bases matching TRBD2. The CDR3 loop spans 17 amino acids. Germline V lookup: CDR1 MGHDK, CDR2 SYGVNS. V was pared by 3 bases and J by 2 bases, with 13 bases of the junction left unmatched. The CDR3 DNA reads as TGTGCCAGCAGTGAGAAACCGGGACTAAGGAACCCCTACGAGCAGTACTTC. This codes for CASSEKPGLRNPYEQYF.

The chain links TRBV13 to TRBJ2-3, with TRBD1 identical over 7 bases. The V gene end was trimmed by 8 bases and the J gene end by 6 bases; junction bases not matched to a gene: 14. The CDR3 has 15 amino acids. Germline V lookup: CDR1 PRHDT, CDR2 FYEKMQ (reference sequence). This chain's CDR3 is CASSTRTGLLDTQYF. For the CDR3, the DNA is TGTGCCAGCTCCACGCGGACAGGACTCCTCGATACGCAGTATTTT.

The CDR3, as DNA: TGCGCCAGCAGTCTCGATCAAGTGAGCTACGAGCAGTACTTC. This translates into CASSLDQVSYEQYF. V and J are TRBV10-2 and TRBJ2-7; D unclear. Germline V CDR1 and CDR2: WSHSY, SAAADI. This CDR3 is built from 14 residues. Trimming pared 5 bases from V and 3 bases from J, leaving 14 bases between.

The rearrangement links TRBV27 to TRBJ2-5; 8 bases match TRBD2. CDR1 MNHEY and CDR2 SMNVEV come from the germline V gene (reference sequence). The CDR3 totals 14 residues. With 4 bases clipped from V and 7 bases from J, the junction kept 8 bases outside the gene matches. This CDR3 is CASSSSGGVTTQYF. CDR3 sequence (DNA): TGTGCCAGCAGTTCCAGCGGGGGTGTCACGACCCAGTACTTC.

The rearrangement joins TRBV10-1 to TRBJ2-5; D gene ambiguous. Germline loops: CDR1 WNHNN, CDR2 SYGVQD (reference sequence). Trimming left V 6 bases short and J 4 bases short, with 12 bases between. The CDR3 consists of 13 residues. CDR3 nucleotides: TGCGCCAGCAGCTACTCTGTGGGAGAGACCCAGTACTTC. This encodes CASSYSVGETQYF.

The chain recombines TRBV15 with TRBJ1-4; 7 nucleotides match TRBD1. V lost 9 bases, J lost 6 bases, and 7 bases stayed unmatched. The germline V gene has CDR1 LNHNV and CDR2 YYDKDF (reference sequence). The CDR3 has 13 amino acids. This chain's CDR3 is CATAGQVDEKLFF. In DNA form, the CDR3 reads TGTGCCACAGCCGGACAGGTGGATGAAAAACTGTTTTTT.

This clone has just a few counts. The chain is built from TRBV5-1 and TRBJ1-2; the D gene is possibly TRBD1 (6 bases). The CDR3 is 12 residues long. The V gene's germline CDR1 is SGHRS and CDR2 YFSETQ. V was pared by 3 bases and J by 6 bases, with 9 bases between. CDR3 bases: TGCGCCAGCAGCTCACAGGGTGATGGCTACACCTTC. It translates to CASSSQGDGYTF.

The chain combines TRBV13 with TRBJ2-1; no clear D gene. V was shortened by 5 bases and J by 0 bases, with 20 bases between the two germline ends. Looked up from germline, CDR1 is PRHDT and CDR2 is FYEKMQ (reference sequence). This CDR3 spans 18 amino acids. The CDR3 is CASSRVAPRLSSYNEQFF. The CDR3 region has the DNA TGTGCCAGCAGCCGCGTTGCGCCACGACTCAGCTCCTACAATGAGCAGTTCTTC.